The 30 T cell receptor beta chains reported below all come from one sample, sequenced in a study of shared clonotypes between healthy human individuals. Profiling relied on immunoSEQ multiplex PCR, and the TCRdb table lists in-frame clones only, not all of them. Of about 2.4 million clones listed, around nine tenths are singletons. Sample: naive CD4+ T cells sorted from blood. Subset here: CD45RA+ positively selected. Receptors were obtained from a man younger than 35 in good health.

The chain recombines TRBV9 with TRBJ1-6; maybe TRBD1 (5 bases). V lost 0 bases to trimming and J lost 10 bases, with 17 bases between them. The CDR3 is made up of 16 amino acids. CDR1 SGDLS and CDR2 YYNGEE come from the germline V gene. CDR3 residues: CASSVGKGAVPSPLHF. The CDR3 nucleotides are TGTGCCAGCAGCGTAGGGAAAGGGGCTGTACCCTCACCCCTCCACTTT.

The chain joins TRBV4-1 to TRBJ1-3, with a tentative D call TRBD1 (5 bases). This CDR3 has 15 residues. Germline CDR1 and CDR2: MGHRA and YSYEKL. Trimming left V 8 bases short and J 0 bases short, with 14 bases between. CDR3 sequence (DNA): TGCGCCAGCCGGCAGGGTCTAAACTCTGGAAACACCATATATTTT. Protein sequence: CASRQGLNSGNTIYF.

With regard to this clone: This sample includes further DNA sequences coding for the same CDR3. This sequence joins TRBV5-1 and TRBJ2-5; TRBD2 matches 10 bases. After removal of 0 bases from V and 2 bases from J, the junction contained 4 bases not matched to a gene. Germline assignment: CDR1 SGHRS and CDR2 YFSETQ. The CDR3 runs 16 residues. CDR3 sequence reads: CASSLAVAGGQETQYF. DNA for the CDR3: TGCGCCAGCAGCTTGGCAGTAGCGGGGGGACAAGAGACCCAGTACTTC.

The chain recombines TRBV20-1 with TRBJ1-1; D unresolved. The V end was cut by 4 bases, the J end by 7 bases, with 7 bases between. There are 10 residues in the CDR3. Germline CDR1 DFQATT, CDR2 SNEGSKA (reference sequence). The CDR3 DNA follows: TGCAGTGCTATACGGAATGAAGCTTTCTTT. Its translation: CSAIRNEAFF.

This clone was seen once. The rearrangement links TRBV27 to TRBJ2-7, with D unclear. The CDR3 is made up of 15 amino acids. V lost 2 bases to trimming and J lost 4 bases, with 15 bases between them. Germline CDR1 and CDR2: MNHEY and SMNVEV (reference sequence). Written as DNA, the CDR3 is TGTGCCAGCAGTTTAGATGGATTGATACGATACGAGCAGTACTTC. Encoded protein: CASSLDGLIRYEQYF.

The chain uses TRBV5-1 and TRBJ2-2; D is unresolved. This CDR3 region has 12 residues. CDR1 and CDR2 from the germline V gene are SGHRS and YFSETQ. Between the trimmed V and J ends, which lost 5 bases and 10 bases, there was a span of 12 bases. The CDR3 DNA sequence: TGCGCCAGCAGTCTTCGCGTGGAGGAGCTGTTTTTT. Protein product: CASSLRVEELFF.

This clone was seen only a few times. Other DNA sequences of this sample code for an identical CDR3. V gene TRBV7-3 combines with J gene TRBJ1-1; D may be TRBD1 (5 bases). This CDR3 contains 14 residues. Trimming took 2 bases from V and 1 from J, leaving 8 bases between them. Germline V gives CDR1 SGHTA, CDR2 FQGTGA. Written as DNA, the CDR3 is TGTGCCAGCAGCTTAGGAGGGGAGAACACTGAAGCTTTCTTT. Translation: CASSLGGENTEAFF.

The chain has TRBV27 and TRBJ1-2; 9 bases fit TRBD1. Germline CDR1 is MNHEY and CDR2 is SMNVEV (reference sequence). The CDR3 sequence is 16 residues long. V lost 5 bases and J lost 7; bases outside the gene matches: 14. The CDR3 DNA is TGTGCCAGCAGTCGAGAGGGGACAGGGTTTCTAGGTGGCTACACCTTC. It translates to CASSREGTGFLGGYTF.

Here the CDR3 reads CASSLDLLLGEQYF. Here the CDR3 DNA reads TGCGCCAGCAGCTTGGACCTATTACTGGGCGAGCAGTACTTC. This chain uses TRBV5-1 with TRBJ2-7; D remains unclear. Trimming took 0 bases from V and 6 from J, leaving 13 bases between them. The CDR3 covers 14 residues. Germline V gene data show CDR1 as SGHRS and CDR2 as YFSETQ.

The chain employs TRBV6-1 and TRBJ1-6; D gene ambiguous. Trimming shortened V by 1 base and J by 5 bases, and 0 bases separated the two germline ends. The CDR3 spans 12 residues. CDR1 is MNHNS and CDR2 is SASEGT in the germline V gene. The CDR3: CASSEDNSPLHF. In nucleotides, the CDR3 is TGTGCCAGCAGTGAAGATAATTCACCCCTCCACTTT.

The chain links TRBV16 to TRBJ1-1, with no clear D. This CDR3 has 13 residues. V was shortened by 2 bases and J by 6 bases, with 10 bases between the two germline ends. From germline, CDR1 is KGHSY and CDR2 FQNENV. CDR3 sequence reads: CASSQRAVAEAFF. CDR3 nucleotide sequence: TGTGCCAGCAGCCAACGGGCGGTGGCTGAAGCTTTCTTT.

The chain employs TRBV6-5 and TRBJ2-1; TRBD2 matches at 7 bases. With V trimmed by 0 bases and J by 9 bases, 5 bases remained unmatched. This CDR3 comprises 14 residues. CDR1 is MNHEY, CDR2 SVGAGI, per germline. DNA for the CDR3: TGTGCCAGCAGTTACTCTTCGGGGACTACTGAGCAGTTCTTC. Protein sequence: CASSYSSGTTEQFF.

The gene calls are TRBV5-1 and TRBJ2-5, with 14 bases fitting TRBD2. Germline V gene sequence: CDR1 SGHRS, CDR2 YFSETQ. V lost 4 bases, J lost 4 bases, and 3 bases stayed unmatched. This CDR3 region has 15 residues. The CDR3 spells CASSQTSGGAETQYF. CDR3 DNA sequence: TGCGCCAGCAGCCAGACTAGCGGGGGGGCAGAGACCCAGTACTTC.

This chain uses TRBV5-1 with TRBJ2-5; D remains ambiguous. Trimming cost V 0 bases and J 5 bases, with 11 bases left between them. CDR3 length equals 14 residues. From germline, CDR1 is SGHRS and CDR2 YFSETQ. The CDR3 coding sequence is TGCGCCAGCAGCTTGGCCCCCTCCCCGGAGACCCAGTACTTC. Amino acids: CASSLAPSPETQYF. Full variable domain (outside the CDR3, taken from reference TRBV5-1 and TRBJ2-5): KAGVTQTPRYLIKTRGQQVTLSCSPISGHRSVSWYQQTPGQGLQFLFEYFSETQRNKGNFPGRFSGRQFSNSRSEMNVSTLELGDSALYLCASSLAPSPETQYFGPGTRLLVL.

V is TRBV6-1 and J is TRBJ2-3; the D is unclear. V dropped 2 bases and J dropped 2 bases, with 11 bases sitting between them. In germline, CDR1 is MNHNS, CDR2 SASEGT. The CDR3 totals 15 residues. CDR3 nucleotide sequence: TGTGCCAGCAGTGAACCGGTCGCGGTCACAGATACGCAGTATTTT. This codes for CASSEPVAVTDTQYF.

Notes on this clone: The same CDR3 can be traced to other DNA sequences in this sample. This chain connects TRBV6-5 to TRBJ1-1; D unresolved. V gave up 8 bases and J gave up 2 bases, with 6 bases separating them. In germline, CDR1 is MNHEY, CDR2 SVGAGI. The CDR3 totals 11 residues. DNA of the CDR3: TGTGCCAGCGGGGAAAACACTGAAGCTTTCTTT. Translating gives CASGENTEAFF.

V usage is TRBV4-1 and J usage is TRBJ1-2; D call uncertain. From germline, CDR1 is MGHRA and CDR2 YSYEKL. The CDR3 totals 14 residues. Between the trimmed V and J ends, which lost 4 bases and 2 bases, there was a span of 11 bases. CDR3 residues: CASSPDKGNYGYTF. The CDR3 DNA sequence: TGCGCCAGCAGCCCAGATAAGGGAAACTATGGCTACACCTTC.

This clone was seen just once. The chain employs TRBV21-1 and TRBJ2-3; the table's D call, TRBD2, has no DNA check behind it. TRBV21-1 is listed as a pseudogene. The CDR3 is made up of 17 amino acids. CDR3 nucleotides: TGTGCCAGCAGCAAGGGGTTGAACGGGAGGGCCGGAGATACGCAGTATTTT. Translated: CASSKGLNGRAGDTQYF.

The V gene is TRBV6-5, the J gene TRBJ2-2, with 11 bases identical to TRBD2. The CDR3 covers 16 residues. The germline CDR1 and CDR2 sequences are MNHEY and SVGAGI. The J segment lost 3 bases and the V segment lost 2 bases, leaving 2 bases of the junction unmatched. The CDR3 reads CASSYSSGRDTGELFF. The CDR3 DNA is TGTGCCAGCAGTTACAGTAGCGGGAGGGACACCGGGGAGCTGTTTTTT.

This clone is a singleton in its sample. The V call is TRBV18, the J call TRBJ2-1; a possible D gene is TRBD2 (7 bases). Germline assignment: CDR1 KGHSH and CDR2 LQKENI. Deletions cut 3 bases from V and 8 bases from J, with 17 bases between. The CDR3 has 15 residues. This chain's CDR3 is CASSPSIGGADEQFF. The CDR3 DNA sequence: TGTGCCAGCTCACCCTCTATAGGGGGGGCAGATGAGCAGTTCTTC. Complete variable domain (other parts from reference TRBV18 and TRBJ2-1): NAGVMQNPRHLVRRRGQEARLRCSPMKGHSHVYWYRQLPEEGLKFMVYLQKENIIDESGMPKERFSAEFPKEGPSILRIQQVVRGDSAAYFCASSPSIGGADEQFFGPGTRLTVL.

This chain uses TRBV7-9 with TRBJ1-1; D remains ambiguous. The V end lost 5 bases, the J end lost 0 bases, and 13 bases lay between the germline ends. This CDR3 has 15 amino acids. Per the germline V gene, CDR1 is SEHNR and CDR2 is FQNEAQ (reference sequence). The CDR3 loop reads CASSTKESVNTEAFF. CDR3 DNA sequence: TGTGCCAGCAGCACCAAGGAGTCAGTGAACACTGAAGCTTTCTTT.

As concerns this clone: Other DNA sequences within the sample encode an identical CDR3. This chain uses TRBV29-1 with TRBJ2-3; D gene uncertain. V lost 4 bases and J 1 base, leaving 6 bases between the germline ends. Germline V CDR1 and CDR2: SQVTM, ANQGSEA. This CDR3 has 12 amino acids. This CDR3 is CSVVEGTDTQYF. For the CDR3, the DNA is TGCAGCGTTGTAGAAGGCACAGATACGCAGTATTTT.

This chain joins TRBV6-1 and TRBJ1-1; TRBD1 matches 7 bases. Germline loops: CDR1 MNHNS, CDR2 SASEGT. CDR3 size: 13 residues. V was clipped by 7 bases and J by 4 bases; unmatched bases: 6. CDR3 region: CASTRQGGTEAFF. The CDR3 DNA reads as TGTGCCAGCACCCGACAGGGCGGCACTGAAGCTTTCTTT.

On this clone itself: Other DNA sequences in this specimen translate into the identical CDR3. This sequence joins TRBV18 and TRBJ2-7; no clear D gene. The CDR3 length is 12 residues. Germline-derived CDR1 and CDR2 are KGHSH and LQKENI. Between the trimmed V and J ends, which lost 3 bases and 3 bases, there was a span of 6 bases. CDR3 loop: CASSPTGYEQYF. DNA for the CDR3: TGTGCCAGCTCACCGACGGGCTACGAGCAGTACTTC.

Worth noting for this clone: A read error may explain this, as a much larger clone is one base away. The chain combines TRBV6-6 with TRBJ2-5; no reliable D call. V was shortened by 5 bases and J by 4 bases, with 5 bases between the two germline ends. This CDR3 is built from 11 residues. Per the germline V gene, CDR1 is MNHNY and CDR2 is SVGAGI (reference sequence). CDR3 region: CASSIGETQYF. The CDR3 coding sequence is TGTGCCAGCAGTATAGGAGAGACCCAGTACTTC.

On this clone: The same CDR3 can be traced to other DNA sequences in this sample. The chain has TRBV6-5 and TRBJ2-3; D is unresolved. Between the trimmed V and J ends, which lost 5 bases and 2 bases, there was a span of 5 bases. CDR3 length: 12 residues. The V gene's germline CDR1 is MNHEY and CDR2 SVGAGI. The CDR3 region has the DNA TGTGCCAGCAGTCAGTCCACAGATACGCAGTATTTT. Amino acids: CASSQSTDTQYF.

The genes are TRBV7-2 and TRBJ2-5; 8 bases are shared with TRBD2. V was clipped by 0 bases and J by 4 bases; unmatched bases: 16. Germline assignment: CDR1 SGHTA and CDR2 FQGNSA. The CDR3 is 19 amino acids. The CDR3 loop is CASSLALRSGSALGETQYF. Here the CDR3 DNA reads TGTGCCAGCAGCTTAGCCCTAAGGAGCGGGAGTGCCTTAGGAGAGACCCAGTACTTC.

As concerns this clone: Other DNA sequences within the sample encode an identical CDR3. The rearrangement joins TRBV6-1 to TRBJ1-6, with D maybe TRBD1 (6 bases). CDR1 and CDR2 (germline): MNHNS, SASEGT. This CDR3 region has 15 residues. Trimming took off 6 bases at V and 0 bases at J, with 9 bases between the two ends. CDR3 DNA sequence: TGTGCCAGCAGCGAACAGGGCTCCTATAATTCACCCCTCCACTTT. It specifies CASSEQGSYNSPLHF.

The rearrangement links TRBV30 to TRBJ1-6, with TRBD1 matching 9 bases. The CDR3 is 16 residues long. CDR1 GTSNPN and CDR2 SVGIG come from the germline V gene (reference sequence). Trimming took 0 bases from V and 11 from J; bases not matched to a gene: 11. Here the CDR3 reads CAWSVRPTGGGTPLHF. As DNA, the CDR3 is TGTGCCTGGAGTGTACGCCCAACAGGGGGCGGGACACCCCTCCACTTT.

To note about this clone: In the same sample, other DNA sequences code for this CDR3. The V and J genes are TRBV5-1 and TRBJ1-2; D possibly corresponds to TRBD1 (5 bases). V was shortened by 0 bases and J by 0 bases, with 9 bases between the two germline ends. Germline loops: CDR1 SGHRS, CDR2 YFSETQ. The CDR3 is 15 residues long. The CDR3 protein is CASSLDPGPNYGYTF. The DNA for the CDR3 is TGCGCCAGCAGCTTGGACCCGGGGCCTAACTATGGCTACACCTTC.